A single sample gave rise to the 32 T cell receptor beta chains below, sequenced in a study of blood T cell repertoires in COVID-19. Method: immunoSEQ multiplex PCR; TCRdb's copy keeps in-frame clones and lacks some. The sample includes some 490,000 clones, 80% to 90% of them seen just once. The sample consisted of peripheral blood. The source of these receptors is a human donor in a cohort sampled during active COVID-19.

The rearrangement uses TRBV9 and TRBJ2-1; 12 bases fit TRBD2. Germline CDR1 and CDR2: SGDLS and YYNGEE. This CDR3 spans 17 amino acids. With 3 bases clipped from V and 8 bases from J, the junction kept 12 bases outside the gene matches. The CDR3 loop is CASSAPLAGGPLDEQFF. The CDR3 region has the DNA TGTGCCAGCAGCGCACCTCTAGCGGGAGGGCCCTTAGATGAGCAGTTCTTC.

The J gene is TRBJ2-7, the V gene TRBV27; 9 positions agree with TRBD1. The CDR3 is 18 residues long. The germline gives CDR1 MNHEY, CDR2 SMNVEV (reference sequence). V dropped 2 bases and J dropped 1; count of bases not matched to a gene: 12. The CDR3 DNA is TGTGCCAGCAGTTTAGTTGGGACAGGGAAACCCTCATCCTACGAGCAGTACTTC. Translation: CASSLVGTGKPSSYEQYF.

This sequence joins TRBV19 and TRBJ2-3, with no clear D. V shed 8 bases and J shed 0 bases, with 18 bases lying between them. In germline, CDR1 is LNHDA, CDR2 SQIVND (reference sequence). This CDR3 comprises 16 residues. The CDR3 DNA sequence: TGTGCCAGTGGTTATGGAGAAGATTCTAGCACAGATACGCAGTATTTT. It translates to CASGYGEDSSTDTQYF.

This clone was recorded a few times. This chain links TRBV2 with TRBJ1-5; D possibly corresponds to TRBD1 (6 bases). This CDR3 region has 14 residues. V was shortened by 10 bases and J by 5 bases, with 18 bases between the two germline ends. Germline V CDR1 and CDR2: SNHLY, FYNNEI. As DNA, the CDR3 is TGTGCCACCAGACCGGGACAAGGAGATCAGCCCCAGCATTTT. Protein: CATRPGQGDQPQHF.

The J gene is TRBJ1-4, the V gene TRBV5-1; D perhaps matches TRBD1 (6 bases). Germline loops: CDR1 SGHRS, CDR2 YFSETQ. The CDR3 sequence is 15 residues long. Trimming took off 0 bases at V and 7 bases at J, with 13 bases between the two ends. The CDR3: CASSLEGRGSEKLFF. The DNA for the CDR3 is TGCGCCAGCAGCTTGGAGGGCAGGGGTTCTGAAAAACTGTTTTTT.

The rearrangement uses TRBV27 and TRBJ2-4; 11 bases align to TRBD1. This CDR3 is 16 amino acids long. Germline V lookup: CDR1 MNHEY, CDR2 SMNVEV (reference sequence). Germline trimming cut 7 bases from V and 6 bases from J; bases unmatched to any gene: 11. DNA for the CDR3: TGTGCCAGCACCATGGACAGGGGGCGAGATGGAAACATTCAGTACTTC. Translation gives CASTMDRGRDGNIQYF.

The rearrangement links TRBV7-9 to TRBJ2-2; TRBD2 aligns across 10 bases. This CDR3 is 14 amino acids long. Germline values: CDR1 SEHNR, CDR2 FQNEAQ (reference sequence). Losses at the gene ends were 6 bases for V and 8 bases for J; bases not matched to a gene: 6. The CDR3 DNA is TGTGCCAGCAGGAGCGGGAGGGCTAAAGGGGAGCTGTTTTTT. Protein product: CASRSGRAKGELFF.

V is TRBV7-9 and J is TRBJ1-2, with D hard to call. This CDR3 is built from 12 residues. V was pared by 4 bases and J by 4 bases, with 7 bases between. Looked up from germline, CDR1 is SEHNR and CDR2 is FQNEAQ (reference sequence). This chain's CDR3 is CASSSEIYGYTF. For the CDR3, the DNA is TGTGCCAGCAGCTCCGAGATCTATGGCTACACCTTC.

V gene TRBV19 combines with J gene TRBJ2-3; 13 bases fit TRBD2. The CDR3 sequence is 15 residues long. The J segment lost 10 bases and the V segment lost 5 bases, leaving 9 bases of the junction unmatched. Per germline, CDR1 LNHDA and CDR2 SQIVND (reference sequence). CDR3 in DNA: TGTGCCAGTAGTGCGACTAGCGGGAGGCCTGATCCGCAGTATTTT. This gives the protein CASSATSGRPDPQYF.

This chain joins TRBV5-1 and TRBJ1-6, with D possibly being TRBD1 (5 bases). Trimming took off 3 bases at V and 7 bases at J, with 14 bases between the two ends. Germline CDR1 is SGHRS and CDR2 is YFSETQ. The CDR3 runs 15 residues. The CDR3 sequence: CASSSEGVQNSPLHF. CDR3 nucleotide sequence: TGCGCCAGCAGCTCCGAAGGGGTCCAGAATTCACCCCTCCACTTT.

This sequence joins TRBV30 and TRBJ1-1, with 7 nucleotides matching TRBD1. Germline lookup yields CDR1 GTSNPN and CDR2 SVGIG (reference sequence). V lost 7 bases, J lost 8 bases, and 4 bases stayed unmatched. This CDR3 spans 10 amino acids. CDR3 protein: CAYQTGEAFF. The CDR3 DNA is TGTGCCTACCAGACAGGGGAAGCTTTCTTT. The complete variable domain, with remaining parts taken from reference TRBV30 and TRBJ1-1, reads SQTIHQWPATLVQPVGSPLSLECTVEGTSNPNLYWYRQAAGRGLQLLFYSVGIGQISSEVPQNLSASRPQDRQFILSSKKLLLSDSGFYLCAYQTGEAFFGQGTRLTVV.

The V and J genes are TRBV4-3 and TRBJ2-7; 11 nucleotides match TRBD2. CDR1 and CDR2 from the germline V gene are LGHNA and YSLEER. The CDR3 is 19 residues long. The junction had 13 bases not matched to a gene; V was cut back by 0 bases and J by 3 bases. In DNA form, the CDR3 reads TGCGCCAGCAGCCAAGATACCGTGGTAGCGGGAGGGCCATACTACGAGCAGTACTTC. This gives the protein CASSQDTVVAGGPYYEQYF.

The chain employs TRBV28 and TRBJ2-4; a weak D match, TRBD1 (5 bases). This CDR3 is built from 13 residues. V lost 6 bases and J lost 6, with 12 bases in between. Germline assignment: CDR1 MDHEN and CDR2 SYDVKM. The CDR3 DNA reads TGTGCCAGCAGAACCCCTAGGGGAAACATTCAGTACTTC. Protein: CASRTPRGNIQYF.

This clone occurred once. This chain connects TRBV7-2 to TRBJ1-4, with a weak D call TRBD1 (5 bases). The V gene's germline CDR1 is SGHTA and CDR2 FQGNSA. Trimming stripped 2 bases from V and 0 bases from J, with 13 bases between. This CDR3 has 17 residues. The DNA for the CDR3 is TGTGCCAGCAGCTTATTCGGCGGGGCCTCAACTAATGAAAAACTGTTTTTT. Translating gives CASSLFGGASTNEKLFF.

The chain links TRBV2 to TRBJ1-1, with 8 positions matching TRBD1. Unmatched junction bases numbered 8, after V lost 0 bases and J lost 5 bases. The CDR3 is made up of 16 amino acids. Germline CDR1 reads SNHLY; CDR2 reads FYNNEI. The DNA of the CDR3 is TGTGCCAGCAGTGAAGCTCAGGGGGCTAGGAGGACTGAAGCTTTCTTT. Translation: CASSEAQGARRTEAFF.

CDR3 in DNA: TGCAGTGCTAGTGACAGGGTTAACACCGGGGAGCTGTTTTTT. Translated: CSASDRVNTGELFF. The rearrangement uses TRBV20-1 and TRBJ2-2; 7 positions agree with TRBD1. The germline V gene encodes CDR1 DFQATT and CDR2 SNEGSKA (reference sequence). The CDR3 is 14 residues long. V lost 3 bases and J lost 2; bases outside the gene matches: 3.

The J gene is TRBJ2-2, the V gene TRBV5-5; 11 positions match TRBD1. The CDR3 is made up of 16 amino acids. V lost 4 bases, J lost 5 bases, and 7 bases stayed unmatched. CDR1 and CDR2 (germline): SGHKS, YYEKEE (reference sequence). For the CDR3, the DNA is TGTGCCAGCAGCCCTTGGACAGGGGGCAATACCGGGGAGCTGTTTTTT. It is translated as CASSPWTGGNTGELFF.

This clone was seen just once. J is TRBJ1-1 and V is TRBV10-3; a possible D gene is TRBD1 (5 bases). The CDR3 spans 13 residues. V was pared by 4 bases and J by 2 bases, with 8 bases between. CDR1 and CDR2 (germline): ENHRY, SYGVKD. CDR3 sequence: CAISGRDNTEAFF. Written as DNA, the CDR3 is TGTGCCATCAGTGGGAGGGACAACACTGAAGCTTTCTTT.

V usage is TRBV9 and J usage is TRBJ2-1; 7 bases fit TRBD1. The J segment lost 1 base and the V segment lost 0 bases, leaving 4 bases of the junction unmatched. The CDR3 is 16 residues long. Germline V gives CDR1 SGDLS, CDR2 YYNGEE. The DNA of the CDR3 is TGTGCCAGCAGCGTAGGGGGACAGCCTTCCTACAATGAGCAGTTCTTC. As protein: CASSVGGQPSYNEQFF.

V gene TRBV18 combines with J gene TRBJ2-2; D unresolved. Trimming took 2 bases from V and 4 from J, leaving 11 bases between them. The germline gives CDR1 KGHSH, CDR2 LQKENI. This CDR3 comprises 15 residues. This CDR3 reads CASSPGFQVTGELFF. In DNA, the CDR3 is TGTGCCAGCTCACCAGGATTCCAGGTCACCGGGGAGCTGTTTTTT. The entire variable domain, with the rest obtained from reference TRBV18 and TRBJ2-2, is as follows: NAGVMQNPRHLVRRRGQEARLRCSPMKGHSHVYWYRQLPEEGLKFMVYLQKENIIDESGMPKERFSAEFPKEGPSILRIQQVVRGDSAAYFCASSPGFQVTGELFFGEGSRLTVL.

This chain uses TRBV18 with TRBJ1-1, with D perhaps matching TRBD1 (6 bases). CDR1 and CDR2 from the germline V gene are KGHSH and LQKENI. The CDR3 runs to 15 residues. V shed 3 bases and J shed 8 bases, with 19 bases lying between them. In DNA form, the CDR3 reads TGTGCCAGCTCACCGACTCTTGGGGGCGAGAAGGAAGCTTTCTTT. Encoded protein: CASSPTLGGEKEAFF.

The CDR3 nucleotides are TGCGCCAGCAGCATAGACCGGGGGGCTGAAGCTTTCTTT. Protein: CASSIDRGAEAFF. The V and J genes are TRBV5-1 and TRBJ1-1; D perhaps matches TRBD1 (5 bases). The ends were cut back, 4 bases at V and 6 bases at J, with 13 bases in the middle. Germline lookup yields CDR1 SGHRS and CDR2 YFSETQ. The CDR3 contains 13 residues.

The chain joins TRBV6-5 to TRBJ2-3; D unresolved. Trimming cost V 6 bases and J 0 bases, with 13 bases left between them. CDR1 is MNHEY and CDR2 is SVGAGI in the germline V gene. The CDR3 runs 15 residues. The CDR3 region is CASRGRSPSTDTQYF. CDR3 nucleotides: TGTGCCAGCAGGGGTAGGAGCCCTAGCACAGATACGCAGTATTTT.

This chain connects TRBV29-1 to TRBJ1-2; the D is unclear. The CDR3 extends over 11 amino acids. Trimming removed 2 bases from V and 6 bases from J, with 7 bases in between. The germline V gene encodes CDR1 SQVTM and CDR2 ANQGSEA. CDR3 bases: TGCAGCGTTGAAAGGCAGGATGGCTACACCTTC. Translation gives CSVERQDGYTF.

CDR3 bases: TGTGCCAGCAGGGCTAGCACAGATACGCAGTATTTT. This gives the protein CASRASTDTQYF. The gene calls are TRBV6-1 and TRBJ2-3; D call uncertain. The germline V and J ends were trimmed by 6 bases and 0 bases, with 4 bases remaining between them. The germline CDR1 and CDR2 sequences are MNHNS and SASEGT. The length of the CDR3 is 12 residues.

CDR3 region: CASFTGPSGNTIYF. The CDR3, as DNA: TGTGCCAGCTTTACAGGCCCCTCTGGAAACACCATATATTTT. The chain uses TRBV28 and TRBJ1-3; tentative D call: TRBD1 (5 bases). The CDR3 extends over 14 amino acids. Trimming stripped 8 bases from V and 0 bases from J, with 11 bases between. The germline V gene has CDR1 MDHEN and CDR2 SYDVKM.

The chain has TRBV12-5 and TRBJ1-1; D gene uncertain. The CDR3 extends over 13 amino acids. CDR1 is LGHNT, CDR2 FRNRAP, per germline. The ends were cut back, 6 bases at V and 5 bases at J, with 13 bases in the middle. In nucleotides, the CDR3 is TGTGCTAGTGGCCCAACCGCGGGAACTGAAGCTTTCTTT. Translation: CASGPTAGTEAFF.

This chain uses TRBV21-1 with TRBJ2-7; TRBD2, the table's D call, lacks a check against the DNA. TRBV21-1 has pseudogene status. The CDR3 contains 15 residues. The CDR3 bases are TGTGCCAGCAGCGGTCGAGCGGAACGCTCCTACGAGCAGTACTTC. Encoded protein: CASSGRAERSYEQYF.

The V and J genes are TRBV19 and TRBJ2-1; a possible D gene is TRBD2 (7 bases). There are 15 residues in the CDR3. CDR1 and CDR2 (germline): LNHDA, SQIVND (reference sequence). V was cut by 1 base and J by 9 bases, with 16 bases left in between. Here the CDR3 DNA reads TGTGCCAGTAGTATAGTGGCGGGGGCCTGGGGTGAGCAGTTCTTC. Translated, it gives CASSIVAGAWGEQFF.

The chain combines TRBV30 with TRBJ2-3; a possible D gene is TRBD2 (6 bases). Germline CDR1 is GTSNPN and CDR2 is SVGIG (reference sequence). CDR3 length equals 15 residues. The V gene lost 4 bases and the J gene lost 0 bases, with 14 bases spanning the gap. Here the CDR3 DNA reads TGTGCCTGGATACAGACTAGGGCCAGCACAGATACGCAGTATTTT. Its protein is CAWIQTRASTDTQYF.

The chain uses TRBV7-3 and TRBJ2-3, with 8 bases aligning to TRBD1. The CDR3 sequence is 15 residues long. Germline lookup yields CDR1 SGHTA and CDR2 FQGTGA. V dropped 3 bases and J dropped 1; count of bases not matched to a gene: 3. CDR3 in amino acids: CASSFTGGRTDTQYF. CDR3 DNA: TGTGCCAGCAGCTTCACAGGGGGTCGCACAGATACGCAGTATTTT.

The chain links TRBV19 to TRBJ1-1, with 8 bases fitting TRBD1. The CDR3 sequence is 14 residues long. After removal of 5 bases from V and 2 bases from J, the junction contained 4 bases not matched to a gene. CDR1 LNHDA and CDR2 SQIVND come from the germline V gene (reference sequence). DNA for the CDR3: TGTGCCAGTAGTGTGGGACAGGCCAACACTGAAGCTTTCTTT. As protein: CASSVGQANTEAFF.